A selection of T cell receptor beta chains follows, all from one sample in a study of T cells in Graves' hyperthyroidism and ophthalmopathy. TCRdb re-called the multiplex PCR reads through MiXCR, storing one row per CDR3 protein. The sample lists about 540,000 distinct CDR3 sequences, roughly 46% seen once, with 8% to 8.5% in the top ten. Sequenced input: peripheral blood or thyroid tissue (not recorded which). All receptors derive from a woman under 30 with Graves' hyperthyroidism. Each CDR3 is given with its conserved first and last residue. A D gene is named only where the DNA matches it firmly. Clone size is not always given. Where it is, it says once, few, many or a class for expanded clones.

V	size	D	J	DNA	CDR3
TRBV2	many	.	TRBJ2-2	TGTGCCAGCAGACTCGGGACTCCCACCGGGGAGCTGTTTTTT	CASRLGTPTGELFF
TRBV25-1	.	.	TRBJ1-4	TGTGCCAGCAGTACAGGGCGAGGTGAAAAACTGTTTTTT	CASSTGRGEKLFF
TRBV20-1	few	TRBD2	TRBJ2-7	TGCAGTGCTAGCGTTTGGGGACTAGCGGGAGCATTGGGCGAGCAGTACTTC	CSASVWGLAGALGEQYF
TRBV2	.	.	TRBJ2-5	TGTGCCACCAGTGATGAAGGAAGGGGAGCTCAGGAGACCCAGTACTTC	CATSDEGRGAQETQYF
TRBV4-1	.	.	TRBJ1-5	TGCGCCAGCAGCCAAGACTACAGTTACAATCAGCCCCAGCATTTT	CASSQDYSYNQPQHF
TRBV7-2	.	.	TRBJ2-7	TGTGCCAGCAGCTCCCACTCCGACTTACTGGGATACGAGCAGTACTTC	CASSSHSDLLGYEQYF
TRBV24-1	.	TRBD1	TRBJ1-5	TGTGCCAGCAGTTCCACAGGGGGCAGACAGCCCCAGCATTTT	CASSSTGGRQPQHF
TRBV10-3	many	TRBD2	TRBJ2-5	TGTGCCATCAGTCAGGCTAGCGGGTCACCTCGTGAGACCCAGTACTTC	CAISQASGSPRETQYF
TRBV24-1	.	TRBD2	TRBJ2-2	TGTGCCACCAGTGATTCCCAGGGGACTAGCGGAGCCCCCGGGGAGCTGTTTTTT	CATSDSQGTSGAPGELFF
TRBV7-9	.	.	TRBJ2-3	TGTGCCAGCAGCGGCCGCAGGGGTTTAACAGATACGCAGTATTTT	CASSGRRGLTDTQYF
TRBV7-2	.	.	TRBJ1-5	TGTGCCAGCAGCTCGTTTTTGGAGCCCCAGCATTTT	CASSSFLEPQHF
TRBV7-9	.	.	TRBJ1-5	TGTGCCAGCAGCGACGCGACTTGGCCCCAGCATTTT	CASSDATWPQHF
TRBV5-1	many	.	TRBJ1-2	TGCGCCAGCAGCGGCTCGTCAGGGAAGTATGGCTACACCTTC	CASSGSSGKYGYTF
TRBV19	.	TRBD1	TRBJ1-1	TGTGCCAGTAGTATCGGTGTGACAGGGATCATGAACACTGAAGCTTTCTTT	CASSIGVTGIMNTEAFF
TRBV7-3	few	.	TRBJ2-5	TGTGCCAGCAGCCTAACCCGAGGGTCCTCCCAAGAGACCCAGTACTTC	CASSLTRGSSQETQYF
TRBV7-9	few	TRBD1	TRBJ1-6	TGTGCCAGCAGCCACCGGGACAGGGATTCACCCCTCCACTTT	CASSHRDRDSPLHF
TRBV7-2	few	.	TRBJ1-1	TGTGCCAGCAGTCTGGCGGGGAGTGGGGATACTGAAGCTTTCTTT	CASSLAGSGDTEAFF
TRBV25-1	.	TRBD1	TRBJ1-2	TGTGCCAGCAGCGACCGGACAGGGAATAGGTGGGGGTATGGCTACACCTTC	CASSDRTGNRWGYGYTF
TRBV20-1	.	.	TRBJ2-2	TGCAGTGCCAACGCCCGGCGGACCGGGGAGCTGTTTTTT	CSANARRTGELFF
TRBV12-3/TRBV12-4	few	.	TRBJ1-5	TGTGCCAGCAGTTTAGGACGTTTGGGATCGGCCCAGCATTTT	CASSLGRLGSAQHF
TRBV7-7	many	TRBD1	TRBJ2-7	TGTGCTAGCAGCCCGGGCAGGGGGACGGAGCAGTACTTC	CASSPGRGTEQYF
TRBV2	many	TRBD1	TRBJ2-6	TGTGCCAGCACAAGGACAGGGAGCTCTGGGGCCAACGTCCTGACTTTC	CASTRTGSSGANVLTF
TRBV7-9	many	TRBD1	TRBJ1-2	TGTGCCAGCAGCCTGCCGGGACAGGGTGCGGACACCTTC	CASSLPGQGADTF
TRBV10-3	few	.	TRBJ1-5	TGTGCCAGCAGTGAACCTCCGTCTAAGATGAGCAATCAGCCCCAGCATTTT	CASSEPPSKMSNQPQHF
TRBV7-9	few	.	TRBJ2-7	TGTGCCAGCAGCGCCACTGGGGTCTACGAGCAGTACTTC	CASSATGVYEQYF
TRBV2	few	TRBD1	TRBJ2-2	TGTGCCAGCAGTCATATTGGGACAGGGGTTAGCACCGGGGAGCTGTTTTTT	CASSHIGTGVSTGELFF
TRBV24-1	many	.	TRBJ2-2	TGTGCCACCAGTGACCGTGCTGTAGCGAACACCGGGGAGCTGTTTTTT	CATSDRAVANTGELFF
TRBV20-1	.	.	TRBJ2-7	TGCAGTGCCAACCGGGACGACTACGAGCAGTACTTC	CSANRDDYEQYF
TRBV25-1	.	TRBD2	TRBJ2-7	TGTGCCAGCAGTGATCTCGCTGGTAGCGGGACCTACGAGCAGTACTTC	CASSDLAGSGTYEQYF
TRBV7-9	.	.	TRBJ2-2	TGTGCCAGCAGCGTAACGGGGGGGGAGCTGTTTTTT	CASSVTGGELFF
TRBV20-1	.	TRBD2	TRBJ2-7	TGCAGTGCTAGAGGGACTAGCGGGGACGCGTACGAGCAGTACTTC	CSARGTSGDAYEQYF
TRBV25-1	.	.	TRBJ1-2	TGTGCCAGCCAACAGGGAAATGGCTACACCTTC	CASQQGNGYTF
TRBV19	few	.	TRBJ1-5	TGTGCCAGTAGAATCAGGGTCGGGAGCAATCAGCCCCAGCATTTT	CASRIRVGSNQPQHF
TRBV29-1	many	.	TRBJ2-7	TGCAGCGTAGGGGACGGTTTAACCTACGAGCAGTACTTC	CSVGDGLTYEQYF
TRBV20-1	.	.	TRBJ1-1	TGCAGTGCTAGAGATCAGGGGCGGATTACTGAAGCTTTCTTT	CSARDQGRITEAFF
TRBV7-8	.	.	TRBJ1-1	TGTGCCAGCAGCCCTGACACCGGGAAAGCTTTCTTT	CASSPDTGKAFF
TRBV20-1	once	.	TRBJ1-1	TGCAGTGCTATGTTCAGCACTGAAGCTTTCTTT	CSAMFSTEAFF